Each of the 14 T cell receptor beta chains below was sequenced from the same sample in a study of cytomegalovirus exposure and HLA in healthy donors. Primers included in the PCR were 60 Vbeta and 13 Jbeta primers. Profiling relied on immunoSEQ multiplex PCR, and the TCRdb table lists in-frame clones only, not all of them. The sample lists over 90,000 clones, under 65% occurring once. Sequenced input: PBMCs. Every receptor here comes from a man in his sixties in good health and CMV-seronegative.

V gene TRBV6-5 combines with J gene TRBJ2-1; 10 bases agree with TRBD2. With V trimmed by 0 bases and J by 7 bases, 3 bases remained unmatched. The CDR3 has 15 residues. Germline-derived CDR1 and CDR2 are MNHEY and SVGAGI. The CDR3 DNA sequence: TGTGCCAGCAGTTACTCGGTAGCGGGGGGTAATGAGCAGTTCTTC. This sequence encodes CASSYSVAGGNEQFF.

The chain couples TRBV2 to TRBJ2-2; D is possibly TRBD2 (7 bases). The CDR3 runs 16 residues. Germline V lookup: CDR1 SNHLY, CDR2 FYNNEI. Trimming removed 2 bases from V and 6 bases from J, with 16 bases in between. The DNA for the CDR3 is TGTGCCAGCAGTGAACGGGGGGCGCAGGGGTCCGGGGAGCTGTTTTTT. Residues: CASSERGAQGSGELFF.

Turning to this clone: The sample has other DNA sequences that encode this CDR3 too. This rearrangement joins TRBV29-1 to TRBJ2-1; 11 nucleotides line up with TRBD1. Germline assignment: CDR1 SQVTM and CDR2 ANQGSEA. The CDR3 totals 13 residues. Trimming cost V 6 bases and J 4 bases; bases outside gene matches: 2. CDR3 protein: CSVGTGGYNEQFF. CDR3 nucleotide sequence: TGCAGCGTCGGGACAGGGGGGTACAATGAGCAGTTCTTC.

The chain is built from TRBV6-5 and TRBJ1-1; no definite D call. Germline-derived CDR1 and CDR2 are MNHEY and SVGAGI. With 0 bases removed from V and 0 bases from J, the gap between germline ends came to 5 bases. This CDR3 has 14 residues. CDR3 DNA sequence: TGTGCCAGCAGTTACTCGAGGGTGAACACTGAAGCTTTCTTT. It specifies CASSYSRVNTEAFF.

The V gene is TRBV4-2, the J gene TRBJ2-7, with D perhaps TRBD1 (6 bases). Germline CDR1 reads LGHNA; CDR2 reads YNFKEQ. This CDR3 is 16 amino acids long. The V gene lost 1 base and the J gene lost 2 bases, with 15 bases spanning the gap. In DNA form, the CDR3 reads TGTGCCAGCAGCCAAGCCTCCACAGGGTTAGCCTACGAGCAGTACTTC. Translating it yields CASSQASTGLAYEQYF.

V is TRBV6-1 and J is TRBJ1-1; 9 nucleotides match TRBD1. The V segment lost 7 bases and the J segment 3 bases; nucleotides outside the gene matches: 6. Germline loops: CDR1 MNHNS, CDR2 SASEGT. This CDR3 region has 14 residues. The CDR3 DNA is TGTGCCAGCACCTTGACAGGGGGAGACACTGAAGCTTTCTTT. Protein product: CASTLTGGDTEAFF.

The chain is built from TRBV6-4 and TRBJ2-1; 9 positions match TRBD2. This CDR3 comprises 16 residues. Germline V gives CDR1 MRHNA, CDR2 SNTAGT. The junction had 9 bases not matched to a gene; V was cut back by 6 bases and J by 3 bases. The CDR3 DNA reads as TGTGCCAGCAGCCTCTTTGGAGCGGGGGGCTACAATGAGCAGTTCTTC. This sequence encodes CASSLFGAGGYNEQFF.

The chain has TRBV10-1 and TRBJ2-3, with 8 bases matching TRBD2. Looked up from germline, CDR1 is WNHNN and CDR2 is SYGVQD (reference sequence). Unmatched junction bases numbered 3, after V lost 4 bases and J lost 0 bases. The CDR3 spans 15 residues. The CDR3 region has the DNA TGCGCCAGCAGTGGTCCTAGCGGGAGCACAGATACGCAGTATTTT. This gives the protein CASSGPSGSTDTQYF.

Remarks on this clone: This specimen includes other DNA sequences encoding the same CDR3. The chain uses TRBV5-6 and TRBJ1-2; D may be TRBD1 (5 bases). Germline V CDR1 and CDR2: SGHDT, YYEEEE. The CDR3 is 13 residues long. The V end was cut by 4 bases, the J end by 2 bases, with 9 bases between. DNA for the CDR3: TGTGCCAGCAGCCCGACAGTCAACTATGGCTACACCTTC. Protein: CASSPTVNYGYTF.

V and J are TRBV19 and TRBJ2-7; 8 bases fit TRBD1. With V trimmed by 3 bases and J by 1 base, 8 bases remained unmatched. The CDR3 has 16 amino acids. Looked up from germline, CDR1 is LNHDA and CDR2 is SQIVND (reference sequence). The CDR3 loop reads CASSISGGTGSYEQYF. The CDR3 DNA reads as TGTGCCAGTAGTATTTCTGGCGGGACAGGATCCTACGAGCAGTACTTC.

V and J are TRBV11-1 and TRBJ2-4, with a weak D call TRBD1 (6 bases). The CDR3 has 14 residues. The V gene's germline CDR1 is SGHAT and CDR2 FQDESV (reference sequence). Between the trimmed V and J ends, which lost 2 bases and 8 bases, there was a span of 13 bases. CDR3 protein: CASSLSSGVYIQYF. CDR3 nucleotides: TGTGCCAGCAGCTTATCCTCAGGGGTTTACATTCAGTACTTC.

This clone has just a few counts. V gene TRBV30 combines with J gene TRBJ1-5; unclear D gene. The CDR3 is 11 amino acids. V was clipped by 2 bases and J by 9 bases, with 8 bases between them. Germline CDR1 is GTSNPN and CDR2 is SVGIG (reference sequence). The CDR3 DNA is TGTGCCTGGAGTTTGGGAGGGCCCCAGCATTTT. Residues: CAWSLGGPQHF. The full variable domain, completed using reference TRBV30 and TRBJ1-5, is SQTIHQWPATLVQPVGSPLSLECTVEGTSNPNLYWYRQAAGRGLQLLFYSVGIGQISSEVPQNLSASRPQDRQFILSSKKLLLSDSGFYLCAWSLGGPQHFGDGTRLSIL.

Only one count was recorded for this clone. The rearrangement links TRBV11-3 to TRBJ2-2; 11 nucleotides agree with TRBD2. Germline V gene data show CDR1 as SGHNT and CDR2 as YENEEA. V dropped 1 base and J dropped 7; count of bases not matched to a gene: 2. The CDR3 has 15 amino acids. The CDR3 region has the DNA TGTGCCAGCAGCTTAGGACTAGCGGGAATCGGGGAGCTGTTTTTT. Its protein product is CASSLGLAGIGELFF.

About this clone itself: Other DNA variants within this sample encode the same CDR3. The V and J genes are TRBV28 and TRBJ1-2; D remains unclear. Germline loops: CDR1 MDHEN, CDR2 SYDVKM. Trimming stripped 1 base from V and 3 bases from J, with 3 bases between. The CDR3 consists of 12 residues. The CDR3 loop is CASSLSDYGYTF. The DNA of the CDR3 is TGTGCCAGCAGTTTATCGGACTATGGCTACACCTTC.